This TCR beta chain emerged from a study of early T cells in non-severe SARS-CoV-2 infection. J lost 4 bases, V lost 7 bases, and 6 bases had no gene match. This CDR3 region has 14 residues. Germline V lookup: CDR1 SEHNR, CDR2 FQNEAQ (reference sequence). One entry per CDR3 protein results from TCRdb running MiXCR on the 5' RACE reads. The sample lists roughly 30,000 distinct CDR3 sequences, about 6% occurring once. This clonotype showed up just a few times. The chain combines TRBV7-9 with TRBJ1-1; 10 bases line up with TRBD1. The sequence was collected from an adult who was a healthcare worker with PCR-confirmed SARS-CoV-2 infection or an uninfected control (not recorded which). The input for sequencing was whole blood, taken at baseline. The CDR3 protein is CASKRQGASTEAFF. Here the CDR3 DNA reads TGTGCCAGCAAGAGACAGGGGGCTTCCACTGAAGCTTTCTTT.